The 22 T cell receptor beta chains listed next were all sequenced from one sample in a study of cytomegalovirus exposure and HLA in healthy donors (dated by TCRdb to the late 2010s). Library prep was done by the immunoSEQ multiplex PCR assay. The multiplex PCR relied on a mix of 60 forward primers for TCR Vbeta segments and 13 reverse primers for TCR Jbeta segments. This immuneACCESS table, as held by TCRdb, lists in-frame sequences with V and J called but not all clones. Of the missing ones, under half trace to an unresolved V gene in checked studies; the others have no known cause. For this sample there are about 130,000 clones; 75% to 85% appear just once. Around 8.9% of the sample rests with the top ten. The sequencing input was PBMCs. The receptors were gathered from a young man in good health and CMV-seropositive.

The chain combines TRBV30 with TRBJ2-5, with 8 bases aligning to TRBD1. From germline, CDR1 is GTSNPN and CDR2 SVGIG (reference sequence). The CDR3 runs to 13 residues. The CDR3 DNA sequence: TGTGCTTCCCTTACAGGGGGTGAGGAGACCCAGTACTTC. Protein product: CASLTGGEETQYF.

The chain employs TRBV7-3 and TRBJ1-1; 8 bases line up with TRBD1. This CDR3 spans 15 amino acids. Germline CDR1 SGHTA, CDR2 FQGTGA. With V trimmed by 2 bases and J by 5 bases, 7 bases remained unmatched. The CDR3 sequence: CASSLSDRGITEAFF. CDR3 nucleotide sequence: TGTGCCAGCAGCTTATCAGACAGGGGAATTACTGAAGCTTTCTTT.

The chain has TRBV6-1 and TRBJ2-4; 7 bases match TRBD2. The trim removed 6 bases at V and 4 bases at J, leaving 3 bases unmatched. The CDR3 extends over 13 amino acids. CDR1 and CDR2 (germline): MNHNS, SASEGT. The CDR3 bases are TGTGCCAGCAGCATGGGGGGGAAAAACATTCAGTACTTC. As protein: CASSMGGKNIQYF.

V usage is TRBV9 and J usage is TRBJ2-1, with TRBD1 as a possible D gene (6 bases). The CDR3 is 16 amino acids. Germline-derived CDR1 and CDR2 are SGDLS and YYNGEE. V lost 0 bases and J 0 bases, leaving 10 bases between the germline ends. The chain's CDR3 is CASSVAGASSYNEQFF. The DNA for the CDR3 is TGTGCCAGCAGCGTAGCAGGGGCGAGCTCCTACAATGAGCAGTTCTTC.

In this sample, this clone turned up a few times. The rearrangement links TRBV9 to TRBJ2-6, with TRBD2 identical over 8 bases. Trimming at V came to 1 base and at J to 1 base, leaving 10 bases not matched to a gene. In germline, CDR1 is SGDLS, CDR2 YYNGEE. CDR3 length: 19 amino acids. The CDR3 bases are TGTGCCAGCAGCGTACTCCAGCGGGGGATAAGGTCTGGGGCCAACGTCCTGACTTTC. Translation: CASSVLQRGIRSGANVLTF.

The chain couples TRBV2 to TRBJ1-1, with 7 bases matching TRBD1. The length of the CDR3 is 13 residues. Looked up from germline, CDR1 is SNHLY and CDR2 is FYNNEI. J was trimmed by 5 bases and V by 5 bases; bases with no gene match: 5. The CDR3, as DNA: TGTGCCAGCAGTTACAGGGGAGTAACTGAAGCTTTCTTT. This encodes CASSYRGVTEAFF.

Concerning this clone itself: Relative to the germline gene, one junction end is altered; a read error may explain this. The rearrangement links TRBV7-9 to TRBJ2-7; 7 bases agree with TRBD1. This CDR3 is built from 13 residues. The germline gives CDR1 SEHNR, CDR2 FQNEAQ (reference sequence). The CDR3 reads CSSSFGQAYEQYF. The CDR3 DNA reads as TGTTCCAGCAGCTTCGGACAGGCCTACGAGCAGTACTTC.

This chain connects TRBV5-1 to TRBJ1-3; no firm D call. The germline CDR1 and CDR2 sequences are SGHRS and YFSETQ. Trimming took off 0 bases at V and 0 bases at J, with 10 bases between the two ends. The CDR3 runs 16 residues. CDR3 DNA sequence: TGCGCCAGCAGCTTGGACCTGCGACACTCTGGAAACACCATATATTTT. Its protein is CASSLDLRHSGNTIYF.

V and J are TRBV18 and TRBJ2-7; 8 bases match TRBD1. Trimming took 4 bases from V and 4 from J; bases not matched to a gene: 9. Germline CDR1 reads KGHSH; CDR2 reads LQKENI. The CDR3 is 15 amino acids. CDR3 sequence (DNA): TGTGCCAGCTCACTCGCGGACAGGGTGGGATACGAGCAGTACTTC. Encoded protein: CASSLADRVGYEQYF. Complete variable domain (other parts from reference TRBV18 and TRBJ2-7): NAGVMQNPRHLVRRRGQEARLRCSPMKGHSHVYWYRQLPEEGLKFMVYLQKENIIDESGMPKERFSAEFPKEGPSILRIQQVVRGDSAAYFCASSLADRVGYEQYFGPGTRLTVT.

The J gene is TRBJ2-3, the V gene TRBV6-1, with D tentatively TRBD1 (6 bases). V was pared by 3 bases and J by 1 base, with 11 bases between. There are 15 residues in the CDR3. Germline V gene lookup returns CDR1 MNHNS and CDR2 SASEGT. The CDR3 nucleotides are TGTGCCAGCAGTGACACGACAGGAGGCACAGATACGCAGTATTTT. It encodes CASSDTTGGTDTQYF.

The CDR3 region is CASSDRASDTQYF. CDR3 DNA: TGTGCCAGTAGCGACAGGGCGTCGGATACGCAGTATTTT. The chain recombines TRBV19 with TRBJ2-3; 7 bases align to TRBD1. Losses at the gene ends were 6 bases for V and 6 bases for J; bases not matched to a gene: 6. This CDR3 contains 13 residues. Germline V lookup: CDR1 LNHDA, CDR2 SQIVND (reference sequence).

The J gene is TRBJ1-2, the V gene TRBV10-3, with TRBD1 identical over 9 bases. Germline CDR1 is ENHRY and CDR2 is SYGVKD. The CDR3 contains 16 residues. Trimming at V came to 1 base and at J to 9 bases, leaving 12 bases not matched to a gene. CDR3 bases: TGTGCCATCAGTGAGTTCAACCGGGACAGGGAATCGTGCTACACCTTC. It encodes CAISEFNRDRESCYTF.

The count of this clone is one. The chain couples TRBV5-1 to TRBJ2-7; TRBD1 is a possible D gene (6 bases). The CDR3 loop spans 14 amino acids. Between the trimmed V and J ends, which lost 1 base and 2 bases, there was a span of 10 bases. Germline lookup yields CDR1 SGHRS and CDR2 YFSETQ. The CDR3 nucleotides read TGCGCCAGCAGCTTGACGACAGGAGCCTACGAGCAGTACTTC. This codes for CASSLTTGAYEQYF.

V usage is TRBV7-2 and J usage is TRBJ1-1, with a tentative D call TRBD1 (5 bases). This CDR3 spans 13 amino acids. Germline CDR1 SGHTA, CDR2 FQGNSA. The V end was cut by 0 bases, the J end by 9 bases, with 11 bases between. The CDR3 protein is CASSLALDSKAFF. CDR3 nucleotides: TGTGCCAGCAGCTTAGCGCTCGACAGCAAAGCTTTCTTT.

Only a few counts were recorded for this clone. V and J are TRBV28 and TRBJ1-5; D perhaps matches TRBD1 (6 bases). Trimming shortened V by 2 bases and J by 0 bases, and 14 bases separated the two germline ends. The CDR3 loop spans 17 amino acids. Germline CDR1 reads MDHEN; CDR2 reads SYDVKM. The CDR3 nucleotides are TGTGCCAGCAGTTTAGGGGGGGACACATATAGCAATCAGCCCCAGCATTTT. Translated, it gives CASSLGGDTYSNQPQHF.

Only a few counts were recorded for this clone. CDR3 nucleotides: TGCGCCAGCAGTGAAGGCAGGTTTTCCTACGAGCAGTACTTC. This codes for CASSEGRFSYEQYF. The chain is built from TRBV10-1 and TRBJ2-7; D is uncertain. The germline gives CDR1 WNHNN, CDR2 SYGVQD (reference sequence). This CDR3 is 14 amino acids long. Trimming took off 3 bases at V and 1 base at J, with 10 bases between the two ends.

J is TRBJ1-1 and V is TRBV5-1, with unresolved D. Germline assignment: CDR1 SGHRS and CDR2 YFSETQ. V was clipped by 0 bases and J by 3 bases, with 9 bases between them. The CDR3 runs to 14 residues. CDR3 protein: CASSLERVYTEAFF. DNA for the CDR3: TGCGCCAGCAGCTTGGAACGGGTCTACACTGAAGCTTTCTTT.

The chain employs TRBV7-9 and TRBJ1-4; 8 nucleotides agree with TRBD1. Germline CDR1 is SEHNR and CDR2 is FQNEAQ (reference sequence). The V segment lost 6 bases and the J segment 0 bases; nucleotides outside the gene matches: 12. This CDR3 contains 18 residues. The CDR3 spells CASRDGQGSTATNEKLFF. For the CDR3, the DNA is TGTGCCAGCAGGGACGGACAGGGTTCTACCGCAACTAATGAAAAACTGTTTTTT. Combining the CDR3 with reference TRBV7-9 and TRBJ1-4 gives the whole variable domain DTGVSQNPRHKITKRGQNVTFRCDPISEHNRLYWYRQTLGQGPEFLTYFQNEAQLEKSRLLSDRFSAERPKGSFSTLEIQRTEQGDSAMYLCASRDGQGSTATNEKLFFGSGTQLSVL.

The chain couples TRBV7-2 to TRBJ2-7; D uncertain. Trimming pared 1 base from V and 2 bases from J, leaving 18 bases between. From germline, CDR1 is SGHTA and CDR2 FQGNSA. The CDR3 consists of 17 residues. The CDR3 DNA follows: TGTGCCAGCAGCTTAGGGGTCGGCAGTCGGAGCCCCTACGAGCAGTACTTC. This gives the protein CASSLGVGSRSPYEQYF.

The gene calls are TRBV18 and TRBJ2-1; 7 bases align to TRBD1. The V gene end was trimmed by 0 bases and the J gene end by 3 bases; junction bases not matched to a gene: 2. This CDR3 is built from 15 residues. CDR1 KGHSH and CDR2 LQKENI come from the germline V gene. The CDR3 DNA reads TGTGCCAGCTCACCACCGACAGGGCTCTACAATGAGCAGTTCTTC. This sequence encodes CASSPPTGLYNEQFF. Using reference TRBV18 and TRBJ2-1 for the parts outside the CDR3, the full variable domain is NAGVMQNPRHLVRRRGQEARLRCSPMKGHSHVYWYRQLPEEGLKFMVYLQKENIIDESGMPKERFSAEFPKEGPSILRIQQVVRGDSAAYFCASSPPTGLYNEQFFGPGTRLTVL.

This clone was detected a few times. The rearrangement uses TRBV6-4 and TRBJ1-1; D is uncertain. Deletions cut 10 bases from V and 1 base from J, with 16 bases between. Germline V gene data show CDR1 as MRHNA and CDR2 as SNTAGT. The CDR3 runs to 14 residues. CDR3 DNA sequence: TGTGCCACCTCCTTAAATCACGGGAACACTGAAGCTTTCTTT. Its translation is CATSLNHGNTEAFF.

The genes are TRBV27 and TRBJ2-5, with D possibly matching TRBD2 (5 bases). Near its end, the DNA agrees better with TRBJ2-7, so the J call may be wrong. Germline V gives CDR1 MNHEY, CDR2 SMNVEV (reference sequence). The CDR3 totals 15 residues. The CDR3 protein is CASSTHLLGKYEQYF. Written as DNA, the CDR3 is TGTGCCAGCAGTACCCACTTACTAGGGAAATACGAGCAGTACTTC.